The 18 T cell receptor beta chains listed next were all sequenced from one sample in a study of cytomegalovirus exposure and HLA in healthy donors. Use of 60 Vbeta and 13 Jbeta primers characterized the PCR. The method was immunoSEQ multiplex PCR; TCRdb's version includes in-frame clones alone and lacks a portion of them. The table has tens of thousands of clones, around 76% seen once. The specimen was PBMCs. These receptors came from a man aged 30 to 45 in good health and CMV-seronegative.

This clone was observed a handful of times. The CDR3 protein is CASSQAGRSTDTQYF. CDR3 in DNA: TGCGCCAGCAGCCAAGCCGGGAGGAGCACAGATACGCAGTATTTT. J is TRBJ2-3 and V is TRBV4-1; 7 bases are shared with TRBD2. Losses at the gene ends were 1 base for V and 0 bases for J; bases not matched to a gene: 1. The CDR3 totals 15 residues. The germline gives CDR1 MGHRA, CDR2 YSYEKL.

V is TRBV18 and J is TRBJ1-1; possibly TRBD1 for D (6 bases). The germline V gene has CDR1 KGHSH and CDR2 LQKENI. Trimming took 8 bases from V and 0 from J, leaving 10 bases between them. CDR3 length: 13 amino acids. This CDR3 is CASLDSLNTEAFF. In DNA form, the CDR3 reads TGTGCCAGCCTGGACAGTTTGAACACTGAAGCTTTCTTT.

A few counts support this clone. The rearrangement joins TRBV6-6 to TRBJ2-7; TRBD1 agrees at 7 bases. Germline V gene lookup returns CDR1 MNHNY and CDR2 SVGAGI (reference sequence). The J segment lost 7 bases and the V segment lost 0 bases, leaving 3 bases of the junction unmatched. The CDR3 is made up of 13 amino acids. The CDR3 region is CASSYSLRGEQYV. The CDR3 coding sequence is TGTGCCAGCAGTTACTCACTCAGGGGGGAGCAGTACGTC.

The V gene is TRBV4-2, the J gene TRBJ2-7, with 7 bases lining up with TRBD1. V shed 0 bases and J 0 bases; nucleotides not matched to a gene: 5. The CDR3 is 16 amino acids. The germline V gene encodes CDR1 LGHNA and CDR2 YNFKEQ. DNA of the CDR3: TGTGCCAGCAGCCAAGAATCGGGGACAGTCTCCTACGAGCAGTACTTC. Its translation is CASSQESGTVSYEQYF.

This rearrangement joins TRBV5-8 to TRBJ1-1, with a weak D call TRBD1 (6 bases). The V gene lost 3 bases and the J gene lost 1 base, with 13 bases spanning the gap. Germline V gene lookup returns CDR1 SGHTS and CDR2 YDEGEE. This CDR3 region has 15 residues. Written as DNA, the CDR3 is TGTGCCAGCAGCTGGGTGACAGGAGCGAACACTGAAGCTTTCTTT. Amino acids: CASSWVTGANTEAFF.

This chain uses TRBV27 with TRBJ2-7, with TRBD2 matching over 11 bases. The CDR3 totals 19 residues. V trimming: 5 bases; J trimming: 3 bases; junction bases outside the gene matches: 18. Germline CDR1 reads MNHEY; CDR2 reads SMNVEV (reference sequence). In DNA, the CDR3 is TGTGCCAGCAGTCCCAGGGTCGGTAGCGGGGGGGCAATCAACTACGAGCAGTACTTC. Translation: CASSPRVGSGGAINYEQYF.

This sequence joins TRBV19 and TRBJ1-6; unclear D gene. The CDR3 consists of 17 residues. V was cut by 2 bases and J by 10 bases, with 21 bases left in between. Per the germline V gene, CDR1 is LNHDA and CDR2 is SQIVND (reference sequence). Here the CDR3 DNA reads TGTGCCAGTAGTATATATTCTCGGCCGCGGGCGGGGTCACCCCTCCACTTT. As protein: CASSIYSRPRAGSPLHF.

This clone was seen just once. CDR3 in amino acids: CASSLRTSGYQETQYF. For the CDR3, the DNA is TGTGCCAGCAGCCTACGGACTAGCGGGTACCAAGAGACCCAGTACTTC. The rearrangement joins TRBV14 to TRBJ2-5, with 11 bases matching TRBD2. V was clipped by 4 bases and J by 0 bases; unmatched bases: 4. CDR1 is SGHDN, CDR2 FVKESK, per germline. This CDR3 has 16 residues.

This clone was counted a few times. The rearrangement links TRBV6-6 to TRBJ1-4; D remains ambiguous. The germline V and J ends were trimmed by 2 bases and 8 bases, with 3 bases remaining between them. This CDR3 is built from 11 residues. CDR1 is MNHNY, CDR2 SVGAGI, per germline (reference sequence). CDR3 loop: CASSYREKLFF. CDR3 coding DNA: TGTGCCAGCAGTTACCGGGAAAAACTGTTTTTT.

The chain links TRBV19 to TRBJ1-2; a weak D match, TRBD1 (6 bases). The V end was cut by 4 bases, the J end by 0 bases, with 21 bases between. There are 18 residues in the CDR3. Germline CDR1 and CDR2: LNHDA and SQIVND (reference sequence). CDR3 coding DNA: TGTGCCAGTAGTAGCTATTCCGGGACACAGGAATCTAACTATGGCTACACCTTC. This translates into CASSSYSGTQESNYGYTF.

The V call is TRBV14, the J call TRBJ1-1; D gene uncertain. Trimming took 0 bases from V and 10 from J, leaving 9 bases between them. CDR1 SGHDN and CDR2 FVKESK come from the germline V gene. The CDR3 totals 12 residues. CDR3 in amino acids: CASSQDVRVAFF. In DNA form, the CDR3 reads TGTGCCAGCAGCCAAGACGTAAGAGTAGCTTTCTTT.

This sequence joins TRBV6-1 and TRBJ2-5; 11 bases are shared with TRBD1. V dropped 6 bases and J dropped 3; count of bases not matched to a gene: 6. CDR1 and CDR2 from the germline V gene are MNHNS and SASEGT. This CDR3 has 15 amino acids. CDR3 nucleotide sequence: TGTGCCAGCAGGGAACCGGGACAGGGGGAAGAGACCCAGTACTTC. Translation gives CASREPGQGEETQYF.

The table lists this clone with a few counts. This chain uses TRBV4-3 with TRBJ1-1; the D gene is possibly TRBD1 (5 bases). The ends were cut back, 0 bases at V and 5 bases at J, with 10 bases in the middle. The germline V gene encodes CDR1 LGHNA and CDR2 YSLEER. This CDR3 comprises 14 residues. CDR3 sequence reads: CASSQDRGSTEAFF. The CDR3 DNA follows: TGCGCCAGCAGCCAAGATCGGGGGTCTACTGAAGCTTTCTTT.

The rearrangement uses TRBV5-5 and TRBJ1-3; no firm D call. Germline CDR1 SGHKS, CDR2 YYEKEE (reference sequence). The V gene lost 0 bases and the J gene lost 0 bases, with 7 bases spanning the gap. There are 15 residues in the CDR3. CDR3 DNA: TGTGCCAGCAGCTTGGCAGTTATCTCTGGAAACACCATATATTTT. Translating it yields CASSLAVISGNTIYF.

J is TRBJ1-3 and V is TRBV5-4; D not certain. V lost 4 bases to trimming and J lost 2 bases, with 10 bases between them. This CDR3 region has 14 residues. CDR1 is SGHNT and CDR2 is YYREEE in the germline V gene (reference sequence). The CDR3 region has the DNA TGTGCCAGCAGCCAGGACTGGGCTGGAAACACCATATATTTT. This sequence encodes CASSQDWAGNTIYF.

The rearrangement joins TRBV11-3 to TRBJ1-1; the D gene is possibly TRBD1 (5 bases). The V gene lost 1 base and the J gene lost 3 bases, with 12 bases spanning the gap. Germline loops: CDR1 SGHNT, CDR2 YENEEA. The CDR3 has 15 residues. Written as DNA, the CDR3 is TGTGCCAGCAGCTTAGGGGTTGGGGCGGACACTGAAGCTTTCTTT. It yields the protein CASSLGVGADTEAFF.

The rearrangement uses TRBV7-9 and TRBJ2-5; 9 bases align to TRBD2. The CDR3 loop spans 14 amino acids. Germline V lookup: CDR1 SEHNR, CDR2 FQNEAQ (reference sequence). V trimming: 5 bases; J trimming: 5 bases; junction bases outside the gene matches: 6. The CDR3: CASSQSGGQETQYF. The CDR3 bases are TGTGCCAGCAGCCAGAGCGGGGGGCAGGAGACCCAGTACTTC.

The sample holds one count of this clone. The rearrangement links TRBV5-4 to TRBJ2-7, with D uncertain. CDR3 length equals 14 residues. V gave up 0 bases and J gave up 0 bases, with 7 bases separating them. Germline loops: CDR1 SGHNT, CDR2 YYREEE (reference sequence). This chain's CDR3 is CASSLDPSSYEQYF. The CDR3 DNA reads TGTGCCAGCAGCTTGGACCCTAGCTCCTACGAGCAGTACTTC.